This entry describes one TCR beta chain. This specimen belongs to a study of blood T cell repertoires in COVID-19. Assay used: immunoSEQ multiplex PCR; TCRdb lists only in-frame clones, some missing. The sample contains about 240,000 clones, around three quarters of which appear only once. The CDR3 has 14 amino acids. Trimming at V came to 8 bases and at J to 7 bases, leaving 8 bases not matched to a gene. CDR1 and CDR2 from the germline V gene are MNHEY and SMNVEV (reference sequence). Sequencing input: peripheral blood. V gene TRBV27 combines with J gene TRBJ2-1, with TRBD2 identical over 10 bases. This receptor was obtained from a woman at least 80 years old with acute or convalescent COVID-19. The CDR3 nucleotides are TGTGCCAGCGGTTCCGGGACTAGCGAAAATGAGCAGTTCTTC. This sequence encodes CASGSGTSENEQFF.